This TCR beta chain is drawn from a study of cytomegalovirus exposure and HLA in healthy donors. Notes on this clone: Its antigen is unidentified.

Whole-study findings and limits: Most CMV-associated TCR beta chains were later found to appear HLA-restricted. Researchers reported in a later analysis that a missense DCLRE1C variant was tied to TCR beta V- and J-gene trimming. The study had only CMV serostatus as immune exposure information. Donors were assumed by presence/absence analyses to have roughly uniform sequencing depth.

V lost 5 bases and J lost 7, with 15 bases in between. Germline V lookup: CDR1 SGHDT, CDR2 YYEEEE. The CDR3 is 13 residues long. Primers: 60 Vbeta forward and 13 Jbeta reverse. The assay was immunoSEQ multiplex PCR, and TCRdb's table has in-frame clones only and misses some. The table shows 180,000 or so clones, with around 80% occurring only once. This receptor was taken from an older woman in good health and CMV-seropositive. Specimen: PBMCs. V gene TRBV5-6 combines with J gene TRBJ1-2; D ambiguous. CDR3 sequence reads: CASRYYGEIGYTF. The CDR3 nucleotides are TGTGCCAGCAGATACTACGGGGAGATTGGCTACACCTTC.